This T cell receptor beta chain is from a study of blood T cell repertoires in COVID-19. About the research overall: Sample material is recorded as cDNA or gDNA derived from T cells, B-cell-depleted T cells, or PBMCs.

CDR1 is LGHDT and CDR2 is YNNKEL in the germline V gene (reference sequence). The junction had 11 bases not matched to a gene; V was cut back by 4 bases and J by 8 bases. CDR3 size: 15 residues. Methods used by the authors: From reference gene primer amplification, estimates of nucleated cell counts were derived. Measured with immunoSEQ multiplex PCR; TCRdb has only the in-frame clones, and not every one. That table supplies the V and J calls and clone size; D and trimming were determined from the DNA. The table shows over 80,000 clones, with 90% to 95% occurring only once. The sample comprised peripheral blood. This sequence originates from a man aged 60 to 75 with acute or convalescent COVID-19. The chain recombines TRBV3-1 (or the pseudogene TRBV3-2) with TRBJ2-1, with 7 bases fitting TRBD2. The CDR3 nucleotides are TGTGCCAGCAGCCCCCGGGGGGAGGGCCAGTATGAGCAGTTCTTC. This codes for CASSPRGEGQYEQFF.